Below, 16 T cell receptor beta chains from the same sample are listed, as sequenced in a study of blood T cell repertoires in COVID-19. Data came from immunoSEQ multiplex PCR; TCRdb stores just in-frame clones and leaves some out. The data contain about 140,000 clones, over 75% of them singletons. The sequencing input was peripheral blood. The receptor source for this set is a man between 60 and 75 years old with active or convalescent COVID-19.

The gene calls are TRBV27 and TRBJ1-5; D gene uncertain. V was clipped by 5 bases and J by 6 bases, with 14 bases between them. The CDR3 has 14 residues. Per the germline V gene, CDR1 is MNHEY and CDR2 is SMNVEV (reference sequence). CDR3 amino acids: CASSPATPGQPQHF. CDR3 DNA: TGTGCCAGCAGTCCCGCGACGCCAGGTCAGCCCCAGCATTTT.

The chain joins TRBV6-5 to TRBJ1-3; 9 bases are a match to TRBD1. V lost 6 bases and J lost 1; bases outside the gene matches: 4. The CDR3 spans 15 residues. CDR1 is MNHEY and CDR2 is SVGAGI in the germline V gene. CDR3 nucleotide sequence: TGTGCCAGCAGGGGACAGGGCGGTTCTGGAAACACCATATATTTT. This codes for CASRGQGGSGNTIYF.

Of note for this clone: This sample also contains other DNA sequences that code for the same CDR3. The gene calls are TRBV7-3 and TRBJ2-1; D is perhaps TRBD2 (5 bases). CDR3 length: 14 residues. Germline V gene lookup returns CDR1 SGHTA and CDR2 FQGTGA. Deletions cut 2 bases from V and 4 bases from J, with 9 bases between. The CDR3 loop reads CASSLAGPYNEQFF. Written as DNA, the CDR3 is TGTGCCAGCAGCTTAGCGGGCCCTTACAATGAGCAGTTCTTC.

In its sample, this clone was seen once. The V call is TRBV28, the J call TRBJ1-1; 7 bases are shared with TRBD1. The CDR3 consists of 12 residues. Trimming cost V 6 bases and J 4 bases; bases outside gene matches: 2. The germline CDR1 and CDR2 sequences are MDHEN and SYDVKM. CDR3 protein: CASREGATEAFF. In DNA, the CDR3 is TGTGCCAGCAGGGAGGGGGCCACTGAAGCTTTCTTT.

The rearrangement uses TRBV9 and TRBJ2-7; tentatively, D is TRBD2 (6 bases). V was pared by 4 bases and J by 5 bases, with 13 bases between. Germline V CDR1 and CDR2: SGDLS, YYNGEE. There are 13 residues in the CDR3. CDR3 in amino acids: CASSPGTWNEQYF. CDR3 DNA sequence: TGTGCCAGCAGCCCCGGGACTTGGAACGAGCAGTACTTC.

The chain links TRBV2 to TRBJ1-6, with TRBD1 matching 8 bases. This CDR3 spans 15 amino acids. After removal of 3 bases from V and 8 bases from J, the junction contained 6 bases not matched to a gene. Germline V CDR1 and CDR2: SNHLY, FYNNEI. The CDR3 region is CASSDRQGKHSPLHF. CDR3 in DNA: TGTGCCAGCAGTGATAGACAGGGGAAACATTCACCCCTCCACTTT.

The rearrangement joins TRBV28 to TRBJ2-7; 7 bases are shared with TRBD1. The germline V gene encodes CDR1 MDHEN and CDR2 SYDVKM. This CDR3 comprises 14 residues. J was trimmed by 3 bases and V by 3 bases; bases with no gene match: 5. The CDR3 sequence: CASSFGDRVYEQYF. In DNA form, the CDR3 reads TGTGCCAGCAGTTTCGGGGACAGAGTCTACGAGCAGTACTTC.

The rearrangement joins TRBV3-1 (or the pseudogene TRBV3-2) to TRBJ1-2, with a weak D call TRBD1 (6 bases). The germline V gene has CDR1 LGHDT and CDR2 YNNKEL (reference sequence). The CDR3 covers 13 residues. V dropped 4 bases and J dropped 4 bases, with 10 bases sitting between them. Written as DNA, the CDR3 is TGTGCCAGCAGCCCAGGGGATCGCTATGGCTACACCTTC. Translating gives CASSPGDRYGYTF.

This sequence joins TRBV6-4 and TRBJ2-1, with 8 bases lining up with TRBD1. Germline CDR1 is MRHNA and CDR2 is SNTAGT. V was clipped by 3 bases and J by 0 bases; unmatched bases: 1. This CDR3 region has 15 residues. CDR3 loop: CASSEGQGSYNEQFF. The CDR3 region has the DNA TGTGCCAGCAGTGAAGGACAGGGCTCCTACAATGAGCAGTTCTTC.

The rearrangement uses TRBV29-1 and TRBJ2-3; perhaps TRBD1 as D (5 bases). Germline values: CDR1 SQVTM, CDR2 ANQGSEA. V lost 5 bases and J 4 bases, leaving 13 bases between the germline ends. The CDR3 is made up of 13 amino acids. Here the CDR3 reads CSVHRWGADTQYF. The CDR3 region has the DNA TGCAGCGTTCACCGCTGGGGCGCAGATACGCAGTATTTT.

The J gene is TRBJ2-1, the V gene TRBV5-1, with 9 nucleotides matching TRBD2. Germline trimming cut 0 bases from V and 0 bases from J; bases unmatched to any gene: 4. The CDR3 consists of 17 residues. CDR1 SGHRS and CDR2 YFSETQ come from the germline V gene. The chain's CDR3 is CASSLGLAGISYNEQFF. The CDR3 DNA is TGCGCCAGCAGCTTGGGGCTAGCGGGAATCTCCTACAATGAGCAGTTCTTC.

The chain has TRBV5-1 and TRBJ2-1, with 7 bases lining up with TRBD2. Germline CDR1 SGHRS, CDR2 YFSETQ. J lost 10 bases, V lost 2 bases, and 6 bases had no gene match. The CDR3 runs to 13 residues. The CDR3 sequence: CASSLLASLEQFF. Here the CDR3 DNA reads TGCGCCAGCAGCTTACTAGCGTCTCTGGAGCAGTTCTTC.

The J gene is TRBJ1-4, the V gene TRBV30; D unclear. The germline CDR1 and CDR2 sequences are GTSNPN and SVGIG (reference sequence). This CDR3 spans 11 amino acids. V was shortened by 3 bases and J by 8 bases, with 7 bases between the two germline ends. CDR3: CAWSPQEKLFF. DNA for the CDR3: TGTGCCTGGAGCCCGCAGGAAAAACTGTTTTTT.

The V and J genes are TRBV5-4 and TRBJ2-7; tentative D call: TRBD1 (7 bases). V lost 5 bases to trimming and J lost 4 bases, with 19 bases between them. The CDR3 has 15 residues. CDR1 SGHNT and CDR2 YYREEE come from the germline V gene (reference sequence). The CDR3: CASREGAGSRYEQYF. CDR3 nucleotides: TGTGCCAGCAGGGAGGGGGCGGGTTCGCGGTACGAGCAGTACTTC.

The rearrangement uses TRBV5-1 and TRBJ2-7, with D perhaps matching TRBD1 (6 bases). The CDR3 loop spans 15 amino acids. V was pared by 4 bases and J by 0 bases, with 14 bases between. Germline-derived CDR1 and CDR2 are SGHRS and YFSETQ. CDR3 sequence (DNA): TGCGCCAGCAGCCCGAAACAGGGAGTCTCCTACGAGCAGTACTTC. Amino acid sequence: CASSPKQGVSYEQYF. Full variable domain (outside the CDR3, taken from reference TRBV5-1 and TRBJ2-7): KAGVTQTPRYLIKTRGQQVTLSCSPISGHRSVSWYQQTPGQGLQFLFEYFSETQRNKGNFPGRFSGRQFSNSRSEMNVSTLELGDSALYLCASSPKQGVSYEQYFGPGTRLTVT.

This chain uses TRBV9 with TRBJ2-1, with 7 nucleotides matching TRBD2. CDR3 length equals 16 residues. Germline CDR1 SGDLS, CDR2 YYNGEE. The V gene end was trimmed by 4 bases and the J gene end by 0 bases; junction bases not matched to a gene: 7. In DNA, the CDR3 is TGTGCCAGCAGCAGAGGACTAGACGGCTCCTACAATGAGCAGTTCTTC. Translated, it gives CASSRGLDGSYNEQFF.